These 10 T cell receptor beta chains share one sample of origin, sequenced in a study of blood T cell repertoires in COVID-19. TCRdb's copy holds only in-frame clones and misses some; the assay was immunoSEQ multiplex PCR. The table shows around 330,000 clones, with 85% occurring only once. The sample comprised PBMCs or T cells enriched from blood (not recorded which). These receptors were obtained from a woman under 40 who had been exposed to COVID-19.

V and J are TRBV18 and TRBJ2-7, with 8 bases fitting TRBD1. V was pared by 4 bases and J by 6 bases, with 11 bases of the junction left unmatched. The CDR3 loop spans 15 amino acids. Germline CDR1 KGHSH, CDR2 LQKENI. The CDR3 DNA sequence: TGTGCCAGCTCACTTGCAGGGCAGGGGGCCGGCGAGCAGTACTTC. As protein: CASSLAGQGAGEQYF.

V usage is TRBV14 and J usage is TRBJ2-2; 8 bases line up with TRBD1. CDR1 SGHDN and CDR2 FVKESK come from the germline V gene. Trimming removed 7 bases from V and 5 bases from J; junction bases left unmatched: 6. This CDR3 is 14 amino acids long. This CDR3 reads CASKGTGRTGELFF. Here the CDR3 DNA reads TGTGCCAGCAAAGGGACAGGCAGGACCGGGGAGCTGTTTTTT.

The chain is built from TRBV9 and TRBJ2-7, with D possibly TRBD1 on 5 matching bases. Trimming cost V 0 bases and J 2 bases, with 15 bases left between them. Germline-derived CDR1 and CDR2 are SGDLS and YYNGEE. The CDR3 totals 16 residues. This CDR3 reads CASSVGWGPLPYEQYF. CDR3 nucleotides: TGTGCCAGCAGCGTAGGTTGGGGCCCACTACCCTACGAGCAGTACTTC.

The CDR3: CASSPQGSDTQYF. The CDR3 region has the DNA TGTGCCAGCTCACCACAGGGGTCCGATACGCAGTATTTT. The chain employs TRBV18 and TRBJ2-3, with a weak D call TRBD1 (5 bases). Germline-derived CDR1 and CDR2 are KGHSH and LQKENI. The CDR3 runs to 13 residues. Trimming shortened V by 1 base and J by 6 bases, and 8 bases separated the two germline ends.

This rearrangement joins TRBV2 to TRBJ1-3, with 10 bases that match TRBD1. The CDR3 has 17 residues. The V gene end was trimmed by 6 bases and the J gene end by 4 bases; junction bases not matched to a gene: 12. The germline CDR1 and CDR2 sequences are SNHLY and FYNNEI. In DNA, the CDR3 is TGTGCCAGCAGACGCCGACAGGGGGCTCTAGGAGGAAACACCATATATTTT. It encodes CASRRRQGALGGNTIYF.

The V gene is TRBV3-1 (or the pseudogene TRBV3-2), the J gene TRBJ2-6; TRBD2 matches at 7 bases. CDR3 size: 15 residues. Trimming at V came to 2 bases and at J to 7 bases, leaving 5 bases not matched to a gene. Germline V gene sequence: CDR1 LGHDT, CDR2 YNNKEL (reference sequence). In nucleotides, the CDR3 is TGTGCCAGCAGCCAAATGTCTAGCGGAGCCAACGTCCTGACTTTC. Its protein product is CASSQMSSGANVLTF.

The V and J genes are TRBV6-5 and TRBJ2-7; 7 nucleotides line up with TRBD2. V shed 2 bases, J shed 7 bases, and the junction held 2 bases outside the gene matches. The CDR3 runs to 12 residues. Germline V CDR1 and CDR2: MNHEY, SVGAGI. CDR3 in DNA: TGTGCCAGCAGTTACGGGGGGGGTGAGCAGTACTTC. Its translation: CASSYGGGEQYF.

Written as DNA, the CDR3 is TGTGCCAGCTCGGGACTAGCGGGGGGGCGAGCGGGTACAGATACGCAGTATTTT. Its protein product is CASSGLAGGRAGTDTQYF. The V gene is TRBV13, the J gene TRBJ2-3; 16 nucleotides line up with TRBD2. Germline loops: CDR1 PRHDT, CDR2 FYEKMQ (reference sequence). The CDR3 length is 18 residues. Trimming at V came to 8 bases and at J to 3 bases, leaving 11 bases not matched to a gene.

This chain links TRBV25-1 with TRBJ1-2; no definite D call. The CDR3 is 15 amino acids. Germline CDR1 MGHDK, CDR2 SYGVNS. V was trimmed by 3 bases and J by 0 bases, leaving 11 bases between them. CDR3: CASSDTGGANYGYTF. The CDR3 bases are TGTGCCAGCAGTGACACGGGAGGAGCTAACTATGGCTACACCTTC.

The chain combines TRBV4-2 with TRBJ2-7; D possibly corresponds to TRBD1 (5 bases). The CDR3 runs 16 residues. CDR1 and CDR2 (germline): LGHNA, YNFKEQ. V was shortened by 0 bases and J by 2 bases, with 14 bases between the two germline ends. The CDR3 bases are TGTGCCAGCAGCCAAGAAGGGTGGACACAAACCTACGAGCAGTACTTC. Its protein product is CASSQEGWTQTYEQYF.